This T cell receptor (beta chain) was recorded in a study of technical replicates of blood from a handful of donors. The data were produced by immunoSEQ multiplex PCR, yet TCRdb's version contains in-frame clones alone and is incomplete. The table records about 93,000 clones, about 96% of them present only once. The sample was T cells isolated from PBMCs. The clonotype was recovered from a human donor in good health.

The DNA of the CDR3 is TGTGCCAGCAGCTTGGTGGGGGCTGGATTTGAAAAACTGTTTTTT. Residues: CASSLVGAGFEKLFF. The chain combines TRBV5-6 with TRBJ1-4, with D perhaps matching TRBD1 (6 bases). Germline loops: CDR1 SGHDT, CDR2 YYEEEE. Trimming pared 0 bases from V and 7 bases from J, leaving 13 bases between. The CDR3 sequence is 15 residues long.